The 9 T cell receptor beta chains listed next were all sequenced from one sample in a study of spatial heterogeneity in lung cancer (dated by TCRdb to between 2017 and 2020). Results the study describes overall, beyond this receptor: A correlation was observed between the number of expanded intratumoral alpha and beta TCRs and the tumor nonsynonymous mutation count.

Receptor libraries were prepared by 5' RACE. Sequencing took place on a NextSeq 500. The public reads were reprocessed in TCRdb via fastp at Q25 and MiXCR, keeping in-frame beta chains. Records with the same CDR3 protein are collapsed into one entry carrying the most frequent genes and DNA. For this sample the table gives some 4,900 distinct CDR3 sequences, of which around 14% were detected only once. Of the sample, 10% falls within the top ten clones. Their antigen targets remain unknown. The meaning of the sample's time point label: sample taken at primary tumor resection. The material was lung tumor tissue, obtained at surgery. The receptors originated from a female donor with early-stage non-small cell lung cancer.

By proportion, this clonotype is medium-sized. The genes are TRBV14 and TRBJ2-6, with 7 positions matching TRBD1. The trim removed 5 bases at V and 4 bases at J, leaving 5 bases unmatched. Per germline, CDR1 SGHDN and CDR2 FVKESK. The CDR3 is 15 amino acids. The CDR3 reads CASSKTGTGANVLTF. CDR3 coding DNA: TGTGCCAGCAGCAAGACAGGGACCGGGGCCAACGTCCTGACTTTC.

This clonotype ranks as medium-sized. The chain employs TRBV6-6 and TRBJ2-5; D is perhaps TRBD1 (6 bases). Per germline, CDR1 MNHNY and CDR2 SVGAGI (reference sequence). The CDR3 spans 14 residues. With 4 bases removed from V and 4 bases from J, the gap between germline ends came to 13 bases. For the CDR3, the DNA is TGTGCCAGCAGTTTAAATGGGGGCGCAGAGACCCAGTACTTC. Its translation: CASSLNGGAETQYF.

By share, this clonotype ranks as medium-sized. The junction shows a germline mismatch at one end, possibly a read error. This chain joins TRBV6-5 and TRBJ2-7; D may be TRBD2 (5 bases). Per germline, CDR1 MNHEY and CDR2 SVGAGI. The CDR3 totals 13 residues. The CDR3, as DNA: TGTGCCAGCAGTTCGAACCGGGATACACCAATGGTCTTC. Translation gives CASSSNRDTPMVF.

By share, this clonotype counts as medium-sized. V gene TRBV3-1 combines with J gene TRBJ1-1; no clear D gene. The CDR3 totals 13 residues. Germline V gene sequence: CDR1 LGHDT, CDR2 YNNKEL (reference sequence). Deletions cut 4 bases from V and 8 bases from J, with 14 bases between. CDR3 sequence (DNA): TGTGCCAGCAGCCGTGGGTATCACCGGGAAGCTTTCTTT. Residues: CASSRGYHREAFF.

This clonotype is labeled as medium-sized (0.01 to 0.1%). CDR3 loop: CSASREDRGKLFF. The CDR3 region has the DNA TGCAGTGCCAGCAGGGAGGACAGAGGAAAACTGTTTTTT. This chain joins TRBV20-1 and TRBJ1-4, with D tentatively TRBD1 (6 bases). The CDR3 consists of 13 residues. V was cut by 6 bases and J by 10 bases, with 18 bases left in between. Germline V gene data show CDR1 as DFQATT and CDR2 as SNEGSKA (reference sequence).

This clonotype is categorized as medium-sized (0.01 to 0.1%). The genes are TRBV9 and TRBJ2-7; 8 nucleotides match TRBD1. There are 16 residues in the CDR3. V shed 7 bases and J 1 base; nucleotides not matched to a gene: 13. Germline lookup yields CDR1 SGDLS and CDR2 YYNGEE. The CDR3 spells CASSGGTGTGSYEQYF. The CDR3, as DNA: TGTGCCAGCTCAGGGGGAACCGGGACAGGTTCCTACGAGCAGTACTTC.

This chain's CDR3 is CSARDKSSYNSPLHF. As DNA, the CDR3 is TGCAGTGCTAGAGACAAGAGCTCCTATAATTCACCCCTCCACTTT. V usage is TRBV20-1 and J usage is TRBJ1-6; D is undetermined. Germline CDR1 DFQATT, CDR2 SNEGSKA (reference sequence). CDR3 length equals 15 residues. V lost 0 bases and J 0 bases, leaving 6 bases between the germline ends.

This clonotype was recorded many times. This chain uses TRBV20-1 with TRBJ2-7; TRBD1 might be the D (6 bases). Per the germline V gene, CDR1 is DFQATT and CDR2 is SNEGSKA (reference sequence). Between the trimmed V and J ends, which lost 7 bases and 0 bases, there was a span of 16 bases. The CDR3 has 14 residues. The CDR3 spells CSVPGGGRSYEQYF. The CDR3 bases are TGCAGTGTCCCTGGGGGCGGACGCTCCTACGAGCAGTACTTC.

This clonotype was seen ten or more times. The chain employs TRBV6-5 and TRBJ1-5; TRBD1 might be the D (5 bases). The CDR3 sequence is 15 residues long. With 4 bases removed from V and 8 bases from J, the gap between germline ends came to 18 bases. The V gene's germline CDR1 is MNHEY and CDR2 SVGAGI. The CDR3 loop is CASSWSGGVGEPQHF. In nucleotides, the CDR3 is TGTGCCAGCAGTTGGTCCGGGGGTGTGGGCGAGCCCCAGCATTTT.